The T cell receptor beta chain under discussion was sequenced for a study of long-term antiretroviral therapy in people with HIV (dated by TCRdb to between 2021 and 2024). Background for the entire study: The earliest samples were collected roughly a decade before the 2015 WHO recommendation for immediate ART, at a time when ART was usually postponed until CD4 counts fell. About 40% of the roughly 30 participants with HIV were female. A retrospective serial study tested whether ART initiation and durable HIV suppression were associated with changes in peripheral blood TRB repertoire composition and diversity. From fewer than 35 adults with confirmed HIV infection, the cohort provided some 200 cryopreserved PBMC samples, gathered serially across a mean of roughly 6 years (range 1-12). No cross-contamination during QIAcube processing turned up in test extractions that ran a monoclonal T-cell line alongside 33 polyclonal samples. On the study overall, not on this receptor specifically: Unsorted PBMC were profiled instead of sorted CD4+ and CD8+ T cells because pre-ART samples had limited cell numbers. A significant increase in TRB diversity was found to be associated with ART initiation, although TRB diversity was observed to remain significantly below that of transplant donor controls even after long-term ART. Expanded TRB clones identified before ART initiation dominated the repertoire at all time points, although this dominance fluctuated and declined in many PLHIV after ART. Narrower CDR3 length ranges were observed in HIV repertoires than in controls, and an antigen-experienced repertoire with only a slight naive shift after ART was suggested by the network structure. No data were available on ART adherence, viral resistance or therapy changes, limiting inferences about post-ART repertoire changes. The samples span the years 2004 to 2017, and the ART regimens used may be less effective than current regimens. Limited PBMC availability meant only the TCR beta chain was sequenced, without alpha chain pairing.

Sequencing of the TRB variable region was done with the immunoSEQ hsTCRB v3.0 assay at survey level resolution. TRB sequencing targeted a depth of roughly 35,000-55,000 T-cell genomes per sample. Pooled TRB libraries were sequenced on an Illumina MiSeq with a v3 150-cycle kit. Processing in the source paper ran as follows. Repertoire analysis was performed in R inside a reproducible Nextflow workflow that covered QC, data transformation and analysis. LymphoSeq2, an R package for exploring AIRR-Seq data, was used to implement custom analyses. A few samples yielding fewer than 5000 total TRB sequences were excluded, leaving more than 150 analyzed HIV repertoires. Among the approximately 190 retained HIV repertoires, approximately 61 were collected before ART initiation and around 130 after ART initiation. Each repertoire was downsampled to 5000 TRB nucleotide sequences, and summary statistics were averaged across 100 downsampling iterations. TRB sequences were retained for analysis only if CDR3 regions of at least seven amino acids were present. Diversity was measured with a Shannon entropy-derived clonality score and the Gini coefficient. Repertoire networks linked the top 5000 CDR3 amino acid sequences whenever two sequences differed by an edit distance of one. For TRB CDR3 amino acid sequences, GLIPH2 was used to predict antigen specificity groups and MHC restriction. CDR3 amino acid sequences were matched against VDJdb and McPAS-TCR to flag known CMV, EBV, HIV or tissue antigen associations. Pre-ART, post-ART and control groups were compared with Wilcoxon signed-rank tests and Holm-Bonferroni correction. TCRdb re-hosts the immuneACCESS table, in-frame sequences only. Its copies lack some clones; in the studies checked, an unresolved V gene accounts for under half of them, and the cause for the rest is not known. That table gives V, J and clone size, and the DNA gave D and trimming. This sample comprises 20,000 to 25,000 clones, 80% to 90% of them detected only once. The ten largest account for roughly 7% of the sample.

To be included, a participant needed at least one PBMC sample from before ART initiation plus at least two post-ART samples. Treatment was received in the United States of America by all participants with HIV. Cryopreserved samples of about 1-11 million PBMC were thawed and washed before DNA extraction. At the time of the earliest PBMC sample, participants with HIV were aged between roughly 20 and 60 years. Per participant, PBMC samples came from 1-4 timepoints prior to ART initiation and 2-8 timepoints following ART initiation, for a median of 7 samples. For every participant, serial HIV viral load, CD4+ T-cell count, ART history and demographic data were obtained. Genomic DNA was extracted from unsorted PBMC with a Qiagen kit on a QIAcube, with processing performed in batches of 12 samples. The junction shows trimming of 2 bases on V and 3 bases on J, plus 9 bases between the germline ends. The germline V gene (reference sequence) yields LNHNV for CDR1 and YYDKDF for CDR2. The CDR3 covers 14 residues, taking in both the cysteine and the phenylalanine. The kept DNA is CDR3 alone, 42 bases in frame from the first base.

Note on this clone: No antigen is known for it. Base qualities are not provided; no much larger clone lies one nucleotide away.

The chain is assembled from TRBV15 and TRBJ2-3; perhaps TRBD2 is the D gene, with 5 bases matching. This clonotype was obtained from a woman in her thirties with HIV. The sequencing used unsorted PBMCs, collected 1.8 years before starting antiretroviral therapy. The CDR3 amino acid sequence is: CATSRRTGTDTQYF. The bases read TGTGCCACCAGCAGAAGGACGGGGACAGATACGCAGTATTTT. The full variable domain, with segments outside the CDR3 supplied by the reference TRBV15 and TRBJ2-3 proteins, appears as DAMVIQNPRYQVTQFGKPVTLSCSQTLNHNVMYWYQQKSSQAPKLLFHYYDKDFNNEADTPDNFQSRRPNTSFCFLDIRSPGLGDTAMYLCATSRRTGTDTQYFGPGTRLTVL.